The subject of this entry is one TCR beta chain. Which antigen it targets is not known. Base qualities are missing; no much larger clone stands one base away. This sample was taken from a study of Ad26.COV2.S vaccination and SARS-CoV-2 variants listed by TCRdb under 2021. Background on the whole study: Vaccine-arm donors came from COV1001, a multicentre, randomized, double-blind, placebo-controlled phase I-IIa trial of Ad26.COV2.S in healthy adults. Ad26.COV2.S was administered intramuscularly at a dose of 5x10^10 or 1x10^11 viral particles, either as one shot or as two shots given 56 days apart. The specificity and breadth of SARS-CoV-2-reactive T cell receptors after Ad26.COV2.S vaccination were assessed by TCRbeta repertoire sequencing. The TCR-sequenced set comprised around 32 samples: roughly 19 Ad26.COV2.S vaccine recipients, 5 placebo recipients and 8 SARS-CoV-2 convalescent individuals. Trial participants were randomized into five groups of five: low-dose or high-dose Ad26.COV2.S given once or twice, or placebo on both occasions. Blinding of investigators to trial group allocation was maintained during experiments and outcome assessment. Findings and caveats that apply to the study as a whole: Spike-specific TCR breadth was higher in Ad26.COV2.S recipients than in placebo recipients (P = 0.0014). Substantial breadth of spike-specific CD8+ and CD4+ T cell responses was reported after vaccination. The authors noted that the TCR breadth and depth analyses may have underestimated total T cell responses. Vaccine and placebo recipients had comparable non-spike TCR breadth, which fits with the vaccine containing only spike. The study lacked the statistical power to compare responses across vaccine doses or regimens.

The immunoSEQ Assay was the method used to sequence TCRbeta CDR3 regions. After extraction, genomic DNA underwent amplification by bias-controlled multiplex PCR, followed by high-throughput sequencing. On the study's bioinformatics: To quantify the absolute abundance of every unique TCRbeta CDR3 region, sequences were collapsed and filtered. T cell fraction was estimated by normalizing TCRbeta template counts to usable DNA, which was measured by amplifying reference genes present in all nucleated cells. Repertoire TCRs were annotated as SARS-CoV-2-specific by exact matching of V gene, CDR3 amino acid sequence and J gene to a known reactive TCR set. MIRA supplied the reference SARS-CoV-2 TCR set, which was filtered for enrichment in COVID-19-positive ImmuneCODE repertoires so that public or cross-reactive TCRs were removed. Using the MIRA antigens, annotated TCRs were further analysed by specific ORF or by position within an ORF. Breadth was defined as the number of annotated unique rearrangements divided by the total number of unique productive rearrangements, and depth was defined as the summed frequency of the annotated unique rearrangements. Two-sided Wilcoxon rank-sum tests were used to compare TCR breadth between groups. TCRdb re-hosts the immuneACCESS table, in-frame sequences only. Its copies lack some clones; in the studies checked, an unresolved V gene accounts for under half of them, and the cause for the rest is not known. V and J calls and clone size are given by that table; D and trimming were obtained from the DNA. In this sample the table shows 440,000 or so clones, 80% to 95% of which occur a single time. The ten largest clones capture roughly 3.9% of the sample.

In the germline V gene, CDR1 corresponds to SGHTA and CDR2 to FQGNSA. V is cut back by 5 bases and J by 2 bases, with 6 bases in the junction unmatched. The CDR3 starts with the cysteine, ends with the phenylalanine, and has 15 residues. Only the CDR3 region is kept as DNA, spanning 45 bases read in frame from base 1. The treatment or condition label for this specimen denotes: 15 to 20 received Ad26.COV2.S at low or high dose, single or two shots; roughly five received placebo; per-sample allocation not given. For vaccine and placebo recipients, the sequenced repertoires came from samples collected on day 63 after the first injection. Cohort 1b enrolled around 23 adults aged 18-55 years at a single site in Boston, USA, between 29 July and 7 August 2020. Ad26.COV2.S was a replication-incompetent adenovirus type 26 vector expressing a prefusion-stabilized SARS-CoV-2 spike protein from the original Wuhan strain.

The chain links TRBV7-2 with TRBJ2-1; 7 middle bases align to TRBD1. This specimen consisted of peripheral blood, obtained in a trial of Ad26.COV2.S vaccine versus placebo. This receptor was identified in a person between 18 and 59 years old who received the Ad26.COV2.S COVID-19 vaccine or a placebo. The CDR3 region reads CASSQQGPTYNEQFF. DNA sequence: TGTGCCAGCAGCCAACAGGGGCCCACCTACAATGAGCAGTTCTTC.